This T cell receptor (beta chain) was sequenced during a study of regulatory T cells in long-lasting Graves disease. Study-wide points: Favoring TRBV28, TRBJ1-2 and TRBJ2-5 was a feature seen in persistent disease.

To make TCR beta libraries, researchers used iRepertoire HTBI primers and Arm-PCR of CDR3 regions. Each CDR3 protein is one row after TCRdb ran MiXCR on the multiplex PCR reads. The sample lists 400,000 to 500,000 distinct CDR3 sequences, 20% to 25% occurring once. This clonotype was seen ten or more times. The antigen is not known. Sample time point: persistent/refractory GD, antithyroid drugs over 5 years with positive TRAb. PBMC RNA was the source of the TCR library. Graves' disease was diagnosed by American Thyroid Association guidelines. From an endocrinology department in Xi'an, China, came the patients. V lost 3 bases, J lost 3 bases, and 11 bases lay in between. Germline V gene sequence: CDR1 MGHRA, CDR2 YSYEKL. The CDR3 is 14 residues long.

The source material was peripheral blood mononuclear cells (PBMCs), sampled when the disease was refractory, from a patient treated with antithyroid drugs. The chain employs TRBV4-1 and TRBJ2-5, with TRBD2 as a possible D gene (6 bases). The sequence came from a female donor with Graves disease. Written as DNA, the CDR3 is TGCGCCAGCAGCCAGCCGGGACTGGAAGAGACCCAGTACTTC. This sequence encodes CASSQPGLEETQYF.